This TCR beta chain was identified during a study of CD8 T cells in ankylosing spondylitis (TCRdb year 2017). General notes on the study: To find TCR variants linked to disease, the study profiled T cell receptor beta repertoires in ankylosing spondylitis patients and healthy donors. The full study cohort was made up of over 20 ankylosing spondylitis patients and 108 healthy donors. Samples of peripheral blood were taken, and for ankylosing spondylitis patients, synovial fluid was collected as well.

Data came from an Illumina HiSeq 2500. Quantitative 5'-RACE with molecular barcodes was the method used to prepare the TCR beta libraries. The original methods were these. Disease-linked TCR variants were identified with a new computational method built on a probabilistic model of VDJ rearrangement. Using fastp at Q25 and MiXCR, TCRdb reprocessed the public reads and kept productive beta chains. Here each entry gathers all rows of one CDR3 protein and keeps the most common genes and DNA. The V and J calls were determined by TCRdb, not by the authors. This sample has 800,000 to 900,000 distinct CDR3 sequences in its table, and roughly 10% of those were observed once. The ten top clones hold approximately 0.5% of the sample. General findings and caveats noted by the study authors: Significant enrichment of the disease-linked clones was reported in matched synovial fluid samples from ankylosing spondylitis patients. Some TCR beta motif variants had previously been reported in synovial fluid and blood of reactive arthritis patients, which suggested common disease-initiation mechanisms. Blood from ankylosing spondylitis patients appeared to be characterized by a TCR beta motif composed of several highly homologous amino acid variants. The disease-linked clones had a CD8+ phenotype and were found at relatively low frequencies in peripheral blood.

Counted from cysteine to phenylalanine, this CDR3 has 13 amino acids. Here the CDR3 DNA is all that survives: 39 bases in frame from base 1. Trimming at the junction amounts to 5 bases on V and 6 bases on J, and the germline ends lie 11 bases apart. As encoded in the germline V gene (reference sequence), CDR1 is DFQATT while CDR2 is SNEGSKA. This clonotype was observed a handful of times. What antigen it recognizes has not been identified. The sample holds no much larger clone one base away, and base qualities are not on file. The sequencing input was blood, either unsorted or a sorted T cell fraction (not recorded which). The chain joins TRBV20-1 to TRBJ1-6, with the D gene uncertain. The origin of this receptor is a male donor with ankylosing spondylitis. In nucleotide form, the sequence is TGCAGTGCTCACACGGTGGGTAATTCACCCCTCCACTTT. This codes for CSAHTVGNSPLHF.